This note documents a single T cell receptor beta chain sequence. Antigen: not known. This sample stems from a study of beta chain features in type 1 diabetes. Overall study findings and caveats: In cDNA sequencing, cells with high TCR expression could be over-represented.

This CDR3 is 15 amino acids long. The germline CDR1 and CDR2 sequences are GTSNPN and SVGIG (reference sequence). J lost 2 bases, V lost 0 bases, and 5 bases had no gene match. The entirety of the isolated RNA underwent reverse transcription, so expressed TCRB transcripts were sequenced. Generated by immunoSEQ multiplex PCR, the TCRdb table keeps only in-frame clones and is missing some. This sample has around 350,000 clones, with roughly an eighth found just once. V is TRBV30 and J is TRBJ2-7; 9 positions agree with TRBD1. Sequenced sample: naive CD4+ T cells from blood. This clonotype was obtained from a man in his late teens or twenties in good health. The CDR3 sequence: CAWSVGTGIPYEQYF. The CDR3 DNA is TGTGCCTGGAGTGTAGGGACAGGGATTCCCTACGAGCAGTACTTC.